This T cell receptor beta chain was recovered during a study of cytomegalovirus exposure and HLA in healthy donors. Trimming shortened V by 5 bases and J by 7 bases, and 8 bases separated the two germline ends. There are 11 residues in the CDR3. Germline V lookup: CDR1 MNHNS, CDR2 SASEGT. 13 Jbeta primers and 60 Vbeta primers were used for the PCR. Here immunoSEQ multiplex PCR was the method, and the copy in TCRdb shows in-frame clones only, minus some. Among approximately 120,000 clones, roughly 80% were seen once, and the ten largest hold more than 3%. The receptor's source is a man aged 18 to 30 in good health and CMV-seropositive. What was sequenced was PBMCs. This rearrangement joins TRBV6-1 to TRBJ1-1; possibly TRBD1 for D (5 bases). The CDR3 protein is CASSYRGEAFF. The CDR3 coding sequence is TGTGCCAGCAGTTATAGGGGTGAAGCTTTCTTT.